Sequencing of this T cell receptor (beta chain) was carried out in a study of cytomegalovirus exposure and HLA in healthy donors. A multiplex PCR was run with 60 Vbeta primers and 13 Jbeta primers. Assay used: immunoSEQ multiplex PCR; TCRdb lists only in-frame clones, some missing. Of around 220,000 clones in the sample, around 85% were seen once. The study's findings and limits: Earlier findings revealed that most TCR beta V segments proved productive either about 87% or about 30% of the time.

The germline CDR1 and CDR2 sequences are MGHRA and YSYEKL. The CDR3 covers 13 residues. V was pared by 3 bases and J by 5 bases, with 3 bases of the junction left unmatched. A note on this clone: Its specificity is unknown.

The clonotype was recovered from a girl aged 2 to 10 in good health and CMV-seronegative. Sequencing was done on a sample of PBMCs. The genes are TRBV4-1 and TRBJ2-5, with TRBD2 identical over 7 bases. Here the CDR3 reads CASSHGGEETQYF. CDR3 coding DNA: TGCGCCAGCAGCCATGGGGGGGAGGAGACCCAGTACTTC.